Listed below are T cell receptor beta chains from one sample, sequenced in a study of cytomegalovirus exposure and HLA in healthy donors. The method was immunoSEQ multiplex PCR; TCRdb's version includes in-frame clones alone and lacks a portion of them. The profile covers about 130,000 clones, with 80% appearing a single time and 1% taken by the ten largest. The source material was PBMCs. All receptors derive from a man aged 35 to 55 in good health and CMV-seronegative. Both conserved end residues are trimmed from each CDR3. The order of the fields is V gene, J gene, CDR3 protein.

V gene: TRBV11-2
J gene: TRBJ1-2
CDR3 protein: ASSLDPNGYT

V gene: TRBV10-3
J gene: TRBJ1-1
CDR3 protein: AISDPGKNTEAF

V gene: TRBV1
J gene: TRBJ2-4
CDR3 protein: TSSQVTRGENIQY

V gene: TRBV30
J gene: TRBJ2-5
CDR3 protein: AWSLRDGQTQY

V gene: TRBV7-2
J gene: TRBJ1-2
CDR3 protein: ASSLAQTGKGYT

V gene: TRBV5-1
J gene: TRBJ2-5
CDR3 protein: ASSFNGARETQY

V gene: TRBV5-1
J gene: TRBJ1-2
CDR3 protein: ASRPDRAKVSGYT

V gene: TRBV6-5
J gene: TRBJ1-6
CDR3 protein: ASSYSMQGGDSPLH

V gene: TRBV10-3
J gene: TRBJ2-2
CDR3 protein: AISRQGVGTGELF

V gene: TRBV19
J gene: TRBJ1-5
CDR3 protein: ASSIRDQPQH

V gene: TRBV27
J gene: TRBJ2-7
CDR3 protein: ASSFSRLAGAYEQY

V gene: TRBV27
J gene: TRBJ2-4
CDR3 protein: ASSPGVGLRIAKNIQY

V gene: TRBV7-3
J gene: TRBJ2-2
CDR3 protein: ASSWGQNTGELF

V gene: TRBV5-1
J gene: TRBJ1-3
CDR3 protein: ASSFTGVDTIY

V gene: TRBV6-5
J gene: TRBJ1-2
CDR3 protein: ASSGGRENYGYT

V gene: TRBV6-1
J gene: TRBJ1-1
CDR3 protein: AGSVVSPMNTEAF

V gene: TRBV18
J gene: TRBJ2-1
CDR3 protein: ASSPYSGYSYNEQF

V gene: TRBV9
J gene: TRBJ2-5
CDR3 protein: ASSVLAGGLYQETQY

V gene: TRBV29-1
J gene: TRBJ2-1
CDR3 protein: SVVPPGGSKSGEQF

V gene: TRBV9
J gene: TRBJ2-1
CDR3 protein: ASSPRSPSGYNEQF

V gene: TRBV6-1
J gene: TRBJ2-5
CDR3 protein: ASSEIGGAQY

V gene: TRBV28
J gene: TRBJ2-1
CDR3 protein: ASRPTGVGNEQF

V gene: TRBV28
J gene: TRBJ1-2
CDR3 protein: ASSPSPGADYGYT

V gene: TRBV30
J gene: TRBJ2-2
CDR3 protein: AWSVKGAASTGELF